The clone carrying this T cell receptor beta chain was detected a few times. Antigen specificity is unknown. The data are from a study of a mutant IDH1 vaccine in newly diagnosed glioma. Study-wide context: Earlier care involved radiotherapy, temozolomide, or both, and the majority received both. V12 occurred at week 35 and V13 at week 47.

This table comes from immunoSEQ multiplex PCR, and its TCRdb copy is limited to in-frame clones, with some not included. The sample holds more than 60,000 clones, 74% seen once. The time point denotes: week 35, safety follow-up. The investigators gave 300 ug of mutant IDH1 20-mer peptide in each vaccine dose, together with topical imiquimod. V shed 4 bases and J shed 7 bases, with 11 bases lying between them. The CDR3 is 13 amino acids. Germline values: CDR1 SNHLY, CDR2 FYNNEI. Material: PBMCs, obtained from a glioma patient whose treatment included an IDH1 peptide vaccine. The sequence was collected from a man aged 50-59 years with glioma. This chain connects TRBV2 to TRBJ1-5; D call uncertain. CDR3 coding DNA: TGTGCCAGCAGTGTGTCGGGCGGGCAGCCCCAGCATTTT. The encoded protein is CASSVSGGQPQHF.